This T cell receptor (beta chain) was profiled in a study of shared clonotypes between healthy human individuals. Trimming cost V 8 bases and J 2 bases; bases outside gene matches: 8. In germline, CDR1 is MNHNS, CDR2 SASEGT. The CDR3 is 14 amino acids. Method: immunoSEQ multiplex PCR; TCRdb's copy keeps in-frame clones and lacks some. The sample shows about 600,000 clones, more than 95% of them seen only once. The gene calls are TRBV6-1 and TRBJ2-7; 8 nucleotides match TRBD1. The sample comprised naive CD4+ T cells sorted from blood. Indicated subset: CD45RA+ positively selected. The sequence was collected from a woman aged 30 to 39 in good health. The CDR3 here is CASGIQGETYEQYF. The CDR3 region has the DNA TGTGCCAGCGGCATACAGGGGGAAACCTACGAGCAGTACTTC.